These 14 T cell receptor beta chains were sequenced from one sample in a study of blood T cell repertoires in COVID-19. The data were produced by immunoSEQ multiplex PCR, yet TCRdb's version contains in-frame clones alone and is incomplete. This sample yields approximately 110,000 clones, of which less than 75% are seen a single time; under 0.95% belongs to the top ten. Sequencing used peripheral blood. All receptors derive from a human donor with acute or convalescent COVID-19. The donor label of this sample is uncertain.

The chain uses TRBV2 and TRBJ2-3; the match to TRBD1 covers 7 bases. The CDR3 has 15 amino acids. Germline lookup yields CDR1 SNHLY and CDR2 FYNNEI. V lost 6 bases and J lost 3; bases outside the gene matches: 9. Here the CDR3 reads CASRKDRSSTDTQYF. The CDR3 DNA follows: TGTGCCAGCAGGAAGGACAGGTCAAGTACAGATACGCAGTATTTT.

The chain links TRBV25-1 to TRBJ2-1, with a possible D match to TRBD2 (5 bases). The CDR3 is made up of 14 amino acids. Looked up from germline, CDR1 is MGHDK and CDR2 is SYGVNS. V lost 2 bases and J 7 bases, leaving 12 bases between the germline ends. CDR3 nucleotide sequence: TGTGCCAGCAGTGAAGGACTCGAAGGGAATGAGCAGTTCTTC. Protein sequence: CASSEGLEGNEQFF.

This sequence joins TRBV11-2 and TRBJ1-1; 10 bases are shared with TRBD1. Trimming removed 1 base from V and 1 base from J; junction bases left unmatched: 3. The CDR3 loop spans 16 amino acids. Germline CDR1 SGHAT, CDR2 FQNNGV. The CDR3 DNA reads as TGTGCCAGCAGCTTAGGACAGGGGGCGACGAACACTGAAGCTTTCTTT. It specifies CASSLGQGATNTEAFF. Supplemented by reference TRBV11-2 and TRBJ1-1, the full variable domain reads EAGVAQSPRYKIIEKRQSVAFWCNPISGHATLYWYQQILGQGPKLLIQFQNNGVVDDSQLPKDRFSAERLKGVDSTLKIQPAKLEDSAVYLCASSLGQGATNTEAFFGQGTRLTVV.

The chain combines TRBV11-2 with TRBJ2-5; D remains ambiguous. V dropped 0 bases and J dropped 5 bases, with 13 bases sitting between them. The CDR3 has 15 amino acids. CDR1 and CDR2 (germline): SGHAT, FQNNGV. CDR3 residues: CASSLDPVERETQYF. Here the CDR3 DNA reads TGTGCCAGCAGCTTAGACCCCGTCGAGAGGGAGACCCAGTACTTC.

The sample holds one count of this clone. This sequence joins TRBV5-1 and TRBJ2-3, with 7 bases matching TRBD1. Per the germline V gene, CDR1 is SGHRS and CDR2 is YFSETQ. CDR3 length equals 15 residues. V gave up 4 bases and J gave up 8 bases; unmatched junction bases: 13. This chain's CDR3 is CASSDTGAVISTQYF. In DNA form, the CDR3 reads TGCGCCAGCAGCGATACAGGGGCCGTTATTAGTACGCAGTATTTT.

The chain carries TRBV29-1 and TRBJ1-2, with 8 bases identical to TRBD1. The CDR3 is 12 amino acids. The V and J ends lost 7 bases and 2 bases, in that order; junction bases with no gene match: 3. CDR1 is SQVTM, CDR2 ANQGSEA, per germline. The CDR3: CSDRQGNYGYTF. CDR3 sequence (DNA): TGCAGCGACCGACAGGGGAACTATGGCTACACCTTC.

The V gene is TRBV2, the J gene TRBJ1-1; 7 bases are shared with TRBD1. V lost 6 bases, J lost 3 bases, and 7 bases stayed unmatched. Germline V gene sequence: CDR1 SNHLY, CDR2 FYNNEI. This CDR3 contains 14 residues. CDR3 coding DNA: TGTGCCAGCAGCTTAGGGACAGTCGACACTGAAGCTTTCTTT. This sequence encodes CASSLGTVDTEAFF.

CDR3 loop: CASSLGSLSTDTQYF. CDR3 in DNA: TGTGCCAGCAGCTTGGGTAGCCTTAGCACAGATACGCAGTATTTT. The V and J genes are TRBV5-4 and TRBJ2-3, with unresolved D. The CDR3 covers 15 residues. The germline V gene has CDR1 SGHNT and CDR2 YYREEE (reference sequence). The V end lost 0 bases, the J end lost 0 bases, and 8 bases lay between the germline ends. Full variable domain (missing parts from reference TRBV5-4 and TRBJ2-3): ETGVTQSPTHLIKTRGQQVTLRCSSQSGHNTVSWYQQALGQGPQFIFQYYREEENGRGNFPPRFSGLQFPNYSSELNVNALELDDSALYLCASSLGSLSTDTQYFGPGTRLTVL.

The chain couples TRBV5-1 to TRBJ2-2, with TRBD1 matching over 9 bases. Unmatched junction bases numbered 6, after V lost 0 bases and J lost 0 bases. The germline CDR1 and CDR2 sequences are SGHRS and YFSETQ. The length of the CDR3 is 18 residues. CDR3 bases: TGCGCCAGCAGCTTGGAACAGGGGGCCGCCGCGAACACCGGGGAGCTGTTTTTT. Translation: CASSLEQGAAANTGELFF.

The chain links TRBV10-3 to TRBJ2-7; unclear D gene. There are 14 residues in the CDR3. V was shortened by 3 bases and J by 0 bases, with 9 bases between the two germline ends. Germline CDR1 is ENHRY and CDR2 is SYGVKD. CDR3 residues: CAISDFAVSYEQYF. The CDR3 region has the DNA TGTGCCATCAGTGATTTTGCGGTCTCCTACGAGCAGTACTTC.

J is TRBJ1-5 and V is TRBV19; 7 bases line up with TRBD1. The V segment lost 3 bases and the J segment 7 bases; nucleotides outside the gene matches: 9. CDR1 LNHDA and CDR2 SQIVND come from the germline V gene (reference sequence). The CDR3 is made up of 15 amino acids. This chain's CDR3 is CASSIRQGGRQPQHF. In DNA, the CDR3 is TGTGCCAGTAGTATCCGACAAGGGGGCCGGCAGCCCCAGCATTTT.

V and J are TRBV6-1 and TRBJ1-6; 10 positions agree with TRBD1. Germline V gene data show CDR1 as MNHNS and CDR2 as SASEGT. V was clipped by 1 base and J by 10 bases; unmatched bases: 4. This CDR3 is built from 15 residues. The CDR3: CASSEGGQGFSPLHF. The CDR3 nucleotides are TGTGCCAGCAGTGAAGGGGGACAGGGGTTCTCACCCCTCCACTTT.

This chain connects TRBV6-2 or TRBV6-3 to TRBJ2-1; 12 bases are a match to TRBD2. The trim removed 4 bases at V and 2 bases at J, leaving 3 bases unmatched. The CDR3 loop spans 16 amino acids. CDR1 and CDR2 from the germline V gene are MNHEY and SVGEGT. The CDR3 DNA is TGTGCCAGCAGTTCCCCTAGCGGGGGGGCCTACAATGAGCAGTTCTTC. The encoded protein is CASSSPSGGAYNEQFF.

DNA of the CDR3: TGTGCCAGCAGCTTAGGATTAAAGAACACTGAAGCTTTCTTT. Its protein is CASSLGLKNTEAFF. V usage is TRBV13 and J usage is TRBJ1-1, with D unresolved. V was trimmed by 0 bases and J by 1 base, leaving 6 bases between them. The CDR3 consists of 14 residues. Germline V gene sequence: CDR1 PRHDT, CDR2 FYEKMQ (reference sequence).